The 23 T cell receptor beta chains below come from one sample, sequenced in a study of cytomegalovirus exposure and HLA in healthy donors. Primers: 60 Vbeta forward and 13 Jbeta reverse. Assay used: immunoSEQ multiplex PCR; TCRdb lists only in-frame clones, some missing. Among 100,000 to 150,000 clones listed, around 67% were seen once. The sequencing sample was made of PBMCs. These TCRs come from a man aged 55 to 70 in good health and CMV-seropositive.

V and J are TRBV5-1 and TRBJ2-7; tentatively, D is TRBD2 (6 bases). V was trimmed by 4 bases and J by 1 base, leaving 21 bases between them. Germline V gene sequence: CDR1 SGHRS, CDR2 YFSETQ. This CDR3 has 17 amino acids. CDR3 DNA sequence: TGCGCCAGCAGCCCCCCGAGTTGGAGGGATGGTTCCTACGAGCAGTACTTC. This codes for CASSPPSWRDGSYEQYF.

The chain carries TRBV7-9 and TRBJ2-5; 10 nucleotides line up with TRBD2. The CDR3 runs to 15 residues. V was clipped by 5 bases and J by 5 bases; unmatched bases: 8. The germline V gene has CDR1 SEHNR and CDR2 FQNEAQ (reference sequence). The CDR3 region is CASSHSQGLAETQYF. As DNA, the CDR3 is TGTGCCAGCAGCCACAGTCAGGGACTAGCGGAGACCCAGTACTTC. Using reference TRBV7-9 and TRBJ2-5 for the parts outside the CDR3, the full variable domain is DTGVSQNPRHKITKRGQNVTFRCDPISEHNRLYWYRQTLGQGPEFLTYFQNEAQLEKSRLLSDRFSAERPKGSFSTLEIQRTEQGDSAMYLCASSHSQGLAETQYFGPGTRLLVL.

The chain joins TRBV6-5 to TRBJ2-5, with D hard to call. The CDR3 runs to 12 residues. The V end was cut by 6 bases, the J end by 2 bases, with 7 bases between. CDR1 is MNHEY and CDR2 is SVGAGI in the germline V gene. For the CDR3, the DNA is TGTGCCAGCAGCCGAGTACAAGAGACCCAGTACTTC. Encoded protein: CASSRVQETQYF.

V gene TRBV18 combines with J gene TRBJ2-3, with 7 bases lining up with TRBD1. The J segment lost 0 bases and the V segment lost 1 base, leaving 1 base of the junction unmatched. CDR1 and CDR2 (germline): KGHSH, LQKENI. The CDR3 loop spans 15 amino acids. The CDR3, as DNA: TGTGCCAGCTCACCACGACAGGGAAGCACAGATACGCAGTATTTT. It is translated as CASSPRQGSTDTQYF.

For the CDR3, the DNA is TGTGCCAGCAGTTCTGACAGTCAGAACTACAATGAGCAGTTCTTC. Translation: CASSSDSQNYNEQFF. The V and J genes are TRBV7-9 and TRBJ2-1, with D perhaps TRBD1 (5 bases). Germline CDR1 SEHNR, CDR2 FQNEAQ (reference sequence). V dropped 6 bases and J dropped 3 bases, with 15 bases sitting between them. This CDR3 region has 15 residues.

V usage is TRBV19 and J usage is TRBJ2-7; 8 bases agree with TRBD1. Germline lookup yields CDR1 LNHDA and CDR2 SQIVND (reference sequence). V lost 6 bases to trimming and J lost 3 bases; unmatched junction nucleotides: 4. The CDR3 extends over 13 amino acids. The CDR3, as DNA: TGTGCCAGTAGCCGGACAGGGAACTACGAGCAGTACTTC. Residues: CASSRTGNYEQYF.

The rearrangement links TRBV5-1 to TRBJ2-5, with TRBD2 matching 9 bases. This CDR3 is built from 15 residues. V shed 1 base, J shed 5 bases, and the junction held 6 bases outside the gene matches. Per germline, CDR1 SGHRS and CDR2 YFSETQ. CDR3 DNA sequence: TGCGCCAGCAGCTTGATAGCGGGGGTCCAGGAGACCCAGTACTTC. It yields the protein CASSLIAGVQETQYF. Full variable domain (missing parts from reference TRBV5-1 and TRBJ2-5): KAGVTQTPRYLIKTRGQQVTLSCSPISGHRSVSWYQQTPGQGLQFLFEYFSETQRNKGNFPGRFSGRQFSNSRSEMNVSTLELGDSALYLCASSLIAGVQETQYFGPGTRLLVL.

This clone turned up a few times. The gene calls are TRBV5-6 and TRBJ2-2; 8 bases map to TRBD2. The V gene end was trimmed by 6 bases and the J gene end by 1 base; junction bases not matched to a gene: 5. This CDR3 has 15 amino acids. Germline V gives CDR1 SGHDT, CDR2 YYEEEE. CDR3 protein: CASNRLAGNTGELFF. For the CDR3, the DNA is TGTGCCAGCAACCGGCTAGCGGGGAACACCGGGGAGCTGTTTTTT.

This chain links TRBV6-1 with TRBJ2-1; D might be TRBD1 (5 bases). CDR1 is MNHNS and CDR2 is SASEGT in the germline V gene. V lost 2 bases, J lost 5 bases, and 10 bases lay in between. The CDR3 has 14 amino acids. CDR3 DNA: TGTGCCAGCAGTGAATCGGGCAGGGACAATGAGCAGTTCTTC. This gives the protein CASSESGRDNEQFF.

This clone has more than one count but fewer than ten. The CDR3 nucleotides read TGCGCCAGCAGCTTGGGGGGACAGGGAATGACAGAGACCCAGTACTTC. Protein product: CASSLGGQGMTETQYF. J is TRBJ2-5 and V is TRBV5-1; 9 bases are shared with TRBD1. Unmatched junction bases numbered 7, after V lost 0 bases and J lost 4 bases. The germline V gene encodes CDR1 SGHRS and CDR2 YFSETQ. The CDR3 spans 16 residues.

The chain carries TRBV4-1 and TRBJ2-5, with a possible D match to TRBD2 (6 bases). Germline V gives CDR1 MGHRA, CDR2 YSYEKL. This CDR3 contains 16 residues. Trimming took off 1 base at V and 1 base at J, with 13 bases between the two ends. Here the CDR3 reads CASSQVSGGIQETQYF. CDR3 coding DNA: TGCGCCAGCAGCCAAGTTTCAGGAGGGATCCAAGAGACCCAGTACTTC.

The V and J genes are TRBV4-2 and TRBJ1-5, with D tentatively TRBD1 (5 bases). Germline CDR1 is LGHNA and CDR2 is YNFKEQ. Trimming removed 1 base at V and 1 base at J, with 14 bases between. The CDR3 has 17 residues. The CDR3 DNA is TGTGCCAGCAGCCAAGTGGTGTGGAGGGACAGCAATCAGCCCCAGCATTTT. Translating it yields CASSQVVWRDSNQPQHF.

The chain is built from TRBV19 and TRBJ2-5; 7 bases are a match to TRBD1. The V gene end was trimmed by 6 bases and the J gene end by 5 bases; junction bases not matched to a gene: 12. CDR1 is LNHDA, CDR2 SQIVND, per germline (reference sequence). The CDR3 has 15 residues. The CDR3 DNA is TGTGCCAGTAGACCTTCCATCCTACAGGGGGAGACCCAGTACTTC. This gives the protein CASRPSILQGETQYF.

A few counts support this clone. The CDR3 DNA is TGTGCCAGCATACCCTTTGTAGGGGTTTCGTACGAGCAGTACTTC. Its translation is CASIPFVGVSYEQYF. The gene calls are TRBV28 and TRBJ2-7; D possibly corresponds to TRBD1 (5 bases). The V gene's germline CDR1 is MDHEN and CDR2 SYDVKM. Trimming shortened V by 7 bases and J by 4 bases, and 20 bases separated the two germline ends. The CDR3 totals 15 residues.

CDR3 region: CASSLDGGPRIQQYF. CDR3 nucleotides: TGTGCCAGCAGTTTAGACGGGGGACCACGTATTCAGCAGTACTTC. The V and J genes are TRBV27 and TRBJ2-7; possibly TRBD2 for D (6 bases). With 2 bases removed from V and 8 bases from J, the gap between germline ends came to 19 bases. The germline CDR1 and CDR2 sequences are MNHEY and SMNVEV (reference sequence). The CDR3 length is 15 residues.

The gene calls are TRBV6-5 and TRBJ2-5, with D possibly TRBD1 on 5 matching bases. Judging by the DNA end, TRBJ2-7 fits better; the J call may be wrong. This CDR3 is 12 amino acids long. CDR1 is MNHEY, CDR2 SVGAGI, per germline. The CDR3 protein is CASSYLGAEQYF. CDR3 nucleotides: TGTGCCAGCAGTTACTTAGGGGCCGAGCAGTACTTC.

V usage is TRBV19 and J usage is TRBJ2-7; 10 bases fit TRBD1. The V and J ends lost 6 bases and 4 bases, in that order; junction bases with no gene match: 6. Germline CDR1 reads LNHDA; CDR2 reads SQIVND (reference sequence). CDR3 size: 14 residues. In nucleotides, the CDR3 is TGTGCCAGTAGCCGGGACAGGGGTGGATACGAGCAGTACTTC. It is translated as CASSRDRGGYEQYF.

J is TRBJ2-3 and V is TRBV18; 9 nucleotides agree with TRBD2. J was trimmed by 6 bases and V by 2 bases; bases with no gene match: 3. The CDR3 extends over 14 amino acids. In germline, CDR1 is KGHSH, CDR2 LQKENI. CDR3 residues: CASSPAGGLDTQYF. The CDR3 nucleotides read TGTGCCAGCTCACCAGCGGGGGGGCTTGATACGCAGTATTTT. Full variable domain (missing parts from reference TRBV18 and TRBJ2-3): NAGVMQNPRHLVRRRGQEARLRCSPMKGHSHVYWYRQLPEEGLKFMVYLQKENIIDESGMPKERFSAEFPKEGPSILRIQQVVRGDSAAYFCASSPAGGLDTQYFGPGTRLTVL.

V and J are TRBV5-1 and TRBJ2-5; tentatively, D is TRBD1 (5 bases). Between the trimmed V and J ends, which lost 4 bases and 3 bases, there was a span of 16 bases. The CDR3 totals 15 residues. Germline V CDR1 and CDR2: SGHRS, YFSETQ. This CDR3 is CASSPDNTGEETQYF. The CDR3 bases are TGCGCCAGCAGCCCCGATAATACAGGTGAAGAGACCCAGTACTTC.

The rearrangement joins TRBV27 to TRBJ2-5; 8 bases are shared with TRBD2. This CDR3 is built from 17 residues. Losses at the gene ends were 3 bases for V and 5 bases for J; bases not matched to a gene: 14. Per the germline V gene, CDR1 is MNHEY and CDR2 is SMNVEV (reference sequence). Here the CDR3 DNA reads TGTGCCAGCAGTTTGCGTCGGGAGGGGAGTTTGAGGGAGACCCAGTACTTC. Translation gives CASSLRREGSLRETQYF.

The V and J genes are TRBV5-1 and TRBJ2-5, with a possible D match to TRBD1 (6 bases). Looked up from germline, CDR1 is SGHRS and CDR2 is YFSETQ. This CDR3 comprises 14 residues. With 4 bases removed from V and 2 bases from J, the gap between germline ends came to 12 bases. CDR3 sequence reads: CASSRDGQQETQYF. Written as DNA, the CDR3 is TGCGCCAGCAGCCGCGATGGACAGCAAGAGACCCAGTACTTC.

This sequence joins TRBV7-2 and TRBJ1-4, with D maybe TRBD1 (5 bases). CDR1 is SGHTA and CDR2 is FQGNSA in the germline V gene. V was clipped by 2 bases and J by 2 bases, with 9 bases between them. CDR3 length: 15 residues. CDR3 nucleotide sequence: TGTGCCAGCAGCTTATTCGGGGGGACTAATGAAAAACTGTTTTTT. Translated: CASSLFGGTNEKLFF.

The rearrangement joins TRBV7-3 to TRBJ1-1; the D gene is possibly TRBD1 (6 bases). Germline V CDR1 and CDR2: SGHTA, FQGTGA. The V and J ends lost 2 bases and 5 bases respectively, with 9 bases between them. This CDR3 has 13 amino acids. The DNA of the CDR3 is TGTGCCAGCAGCTTAGGGACACCGACTGAAGCTTTCTTT. Amino acids: CASSLGTPTEAFF.